This T cell receptor (beta chain) was captured by sequencing in a study of radiotherapy plus CTLA-4 blockade in lung cancer. Study findings and constraints: Expansion in blood of tumor-derived TCR clones was seen after radiotherapy plus ipilimumab. Among reported predictors of response, early blood T cell clone dynamics with interferon-beta performed best.

Sequencing was performed with immunoSEQ multiplex PCR; in TCRdb, only in-frame clones are kept and a portion is missing. Altogether about 90,000 clones are present, around four fifths being singletons, with the ten largest covering roughly 15%. On this clone itself: What it recognizes is unknown.

CDR3 length: 16 amino acids. Losses at the gene ends were 5 bases for V and 4 bases for J; bases not matched to a gene: 11. Germline loops: CDR1 SGHTA, CDR2 FQGNSA. CTLA-4 blockade using ipilimumab, together with focal radiation, was received by patients with chemo-refractory metastatic non-small-cell lung cancer. The input for sequencing was peripheral blood, taken from a patient treated with radiotherapy plus ipilimumab. The V gene is TRBV7-2, the J gene TRBJ2-1, with 7 positions matching TRBD2. This receptor was identified in a human donor with non-small cell lung cancer that progressed on radiotherapy plus ipilimumab. The CDR3 DNA follows: TGTGCCAGCAGCCCCCAGGCGGGAGCGTATTACAATGAGCAGTTCTTC. As protein: CASSPQAGAYYNEQFF.